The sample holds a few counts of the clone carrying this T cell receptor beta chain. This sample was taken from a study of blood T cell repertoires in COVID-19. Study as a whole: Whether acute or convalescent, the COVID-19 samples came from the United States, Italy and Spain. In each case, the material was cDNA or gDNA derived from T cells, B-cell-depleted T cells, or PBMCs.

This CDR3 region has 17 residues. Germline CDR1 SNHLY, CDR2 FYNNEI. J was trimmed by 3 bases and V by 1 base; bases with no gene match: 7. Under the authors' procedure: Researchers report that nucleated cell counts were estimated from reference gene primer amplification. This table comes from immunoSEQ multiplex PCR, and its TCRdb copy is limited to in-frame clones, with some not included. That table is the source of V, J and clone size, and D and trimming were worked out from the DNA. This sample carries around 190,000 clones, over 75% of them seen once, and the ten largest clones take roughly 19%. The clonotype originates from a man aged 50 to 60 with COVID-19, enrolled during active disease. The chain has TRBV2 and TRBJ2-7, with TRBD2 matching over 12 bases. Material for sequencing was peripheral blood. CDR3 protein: CASSEVGTSGLNYEQYF. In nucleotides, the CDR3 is TGTGCCAGCAGTGAAGTAGGGACTAGCGGGCTAAACTACGAGCAGTACTTC.